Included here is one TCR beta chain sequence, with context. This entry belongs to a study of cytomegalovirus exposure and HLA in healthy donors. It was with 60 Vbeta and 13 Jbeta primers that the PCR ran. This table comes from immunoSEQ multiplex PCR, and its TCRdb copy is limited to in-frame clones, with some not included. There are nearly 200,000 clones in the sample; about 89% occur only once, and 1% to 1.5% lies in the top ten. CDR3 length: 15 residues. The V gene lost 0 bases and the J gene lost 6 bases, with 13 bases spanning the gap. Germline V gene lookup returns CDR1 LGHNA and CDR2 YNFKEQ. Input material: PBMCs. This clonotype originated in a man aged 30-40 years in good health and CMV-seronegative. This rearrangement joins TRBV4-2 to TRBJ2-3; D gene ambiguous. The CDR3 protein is CASSQDRDSFDTQYF. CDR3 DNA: TGTGCCAGCAGCCAAGATCGAGATAGCTTCGATACGCAGTATTTT.